This is a list of T cell receptor beta chains from one sample in a study of cytomegalovirus exposure and HLA in healthy donors. Assay: immunoSEQ multiplex PCR; the TCRdb copy retains only in-frame clones and omits some. The sample has about 90,000 clones, less than 75% seen once; the top ten hold about 5%. Sequenced sample: PBMCs. The receptor set was obtained from a woman in her twenties or thirties in good health and CMV-seropositive. The conserved cysteine and the conserved F or W are not part of the CDR3 here. Rows may omit the clone size; those that give it use once, few, many or a size class.

J: TRBJ1-2
size: few
V: TRBV5-1
length: 12
CDR3: ASRISGQGYGYT

J: TRBJ2-3
size: -
V: TRBV19
length: 12
CDR3: ASKISGARDTQY

J: TRBJ2-3
size: -
V: TRBV28
length: 13
CDR3: ASVNSGATLDTQY

J: TRBJ2-6
size: medium-sized
V: TRBV7-2
length: 15
CDR3: ASSFRGQSSGANVLT

J: TRBJ2-1
size: -
V: TRBV4-1
length: 13
CDR3: ASSQITSSYNEQF

J: TRBJ1-5
size: -
V: TRBV27
length: 13
CDR3: ASSSGLLSNQPQH

J: TRBJ2-2
size: -
V: TRBV19
length: 11
CDR3: ASSTRVTGELF

J: TRBJ2-7
size: -
V: TRBV10-1
length: 13
CDR3: ASPWTARGAYEQY

J: TRBJ2-1
size: few
V: TRBV6-4
length: 11
CDR3: ASSEDTYNEQF

J: TRBJ2-3
size: -
V: TRBV5-1
length: 15
CDR3: ASSSTLGLVSTDTQY

J: TRBJ2-1
size: -
V: TRBV5-1
length: 14
CDR3: ASSLEGQGLGDEQF

J: TRBJ2-1
size: -
V: TRBV11-2
length: 14
CDR3: ASSLTSGGHYNEQF

J: TRBJ1-1
size: -
V: TRBV2
length: 14
CDR3: ASRVQGVTLNTEAF

J: TRBJ2-5
size: -
V: TRBV11-2
length: 12
CDR3: ASRATGGVETQY

J: TRBJ2-5
size: -
V: TRBV5-1
length: 10
CDR3: ASSLALETQY

J: TRBJ2-7
size: -
V: TRBV19
length: 14
CDR3: ASSNWNSGSSYEQY

J: TRBJ1-2
size: -
V: TRBV28
length: 13
CDR3: ASSFRGVQNCGYT

J: TRBJ2-2
size: -
V: TRBV7-8
length: 12
CDR3: ANSRGPNTGELF

J: TRBJ2-7
size: -
V: TRBV19
length: 12
CDR3: ASSIGTASYEQY

J: TRBJ1-4
size: -
V: TRBV30
length: 13
CDR3: AWSPRGRRGEKLF

J: TRBJ1-4
size: -
V: TRBV30
length: 11
CDR3: AWNMQAGEKLF

J: TRBJ2-3
size: -
V: TRBV10-3
length: 10
CDR3: AISIGTATQY

J: TRBJ2-3
size: medium-sized
V: TRBV7-9
length: 11
CDR3: ASSKLGADTQY

J: TRBJ1-1
size: -
V: TRBV7-3
length: 12
CDR3: ASSLGGANTEAF

J: TRBJ2-2
size: -
V: TRBV7-3
length: 14
CDR3: ASSITGGLYHGELF

J: TRBJ2-1
size: -
V: TRBV10-1
length: 12
CDR3: ASSDSTGYNEQF

J: TRBJ2-3
size: -
V: TRBV6-5
length: 13
CDR3: ASSVAGGPTDTQY

J: TRBJ2-7
size: -
V: TRBV4-1
length: 14
CDR3: ASSQVLAQGFYEQY

J: TRBJ1-5
size: once
V: TRBV28
length: 13
CDR3: ASSSGQGREQPQH

J: TRBJ1-5
size: -
V: TRBV7-9
length: 14
CDR3: ASSLGLQGGNQPQH

J: TRBJ1-1
size: -
V: TRBV29-1
length: 12
CDR3: SVEEARGLGEAF

J: TRBJ1-5
size: few
V: TRBV6-5
length: 12
CDR3: ASSYSTGSQPQH

J: TRBJ1-6
size: -
V: TRBV7-9
length: 11
CDR3: ASSPGWSSPLH